This TCR beta chain was profiled in a study of shared clonotypes between healthy human individuals. Worth noting for this clone: Sequence at one end of the junction differs from germline and may be a read error.

The CDR3 loop spans 13 amino acids. Germline CDR1 reads SSHAT; CDR2 reads FNYEAQ (reference sequence). Sequencing used immunoSEQ multiplex PCR; TCRdb keeps in-frame clones, though not all of them. The top ten clones hold approximately 12% of a sample with about 490,000 clones, 70% to 85% of them seen once. The chain combines TRBV7-7 with TRBJ2-7, with D perhaps TRBD1 (8 bases). This sequence originates from a middle-aged woman in good health. Some clones in this sample may be carry-over from other donors' samples. Source material: PBMCs. The CDR3 region is CASSFNRGGEQYF. CDR3 coding DNA: TGTGCTAGCAGCTTCAACAGGGGGGGAGAGCAGTACTTC.